This TCR beta chain is from a study of blood T cell repertoires in COVID-19. Only in-frame clones appear in the TCRdb table, and some are missing; sequencing was by immunoSEQ multiplex PCR. The sample includes almost 65,000 clones, more than 75% seen only once; the top ten take 10%. The CDR3 length is 19 residues. CDR1 is MNHNS and CDR2 is SASEGT in the germline V gene. The V end lost 0 bases, the J end lost 0 bases, and 18 bases lay between the germline ends. Clinical history reported by participants formed the basis on which cohorts were assigned. The clonotype comes from a woman in her thirties or forties who had recovered from COVID-19. Source material: PBMCs or T cells enriched from blood (not recorded which). The J gene is TRBJ1-5, the V gene TRBV6-1; D is perhaps TRBD1 (6 bases). Here the CDR3 DNA reads TGTGCCAGCAGTGAAGCCACAGGGCGTGAAGTTTATAGCAATCAGCCCCAGCATTTT. This gives the protein CASSEATGREVYSNQPQHF.